Below, 18 T cell receptor beta chains from the same sample are listed, as sequenced in a study of kidney transplant recipient with SARS-CoV-2 infection. TCRdb independently ran MiXCR on the reads; one entry per CDR3 protein. The table has some 220,000 distinct CDR3 sequences, less than 35% seen once. This material consisted of a blood sample, taken at baseline and between days 110 and 120 from a kidney transplant recipient. The source of these receptors is a male patient in his 30s who had COVID-19 and was a kidney transplant recipient. Certain T cells may be donor cells from the graft.

Of note for this clonotype: With a much larger clone just one base away, this may be a read error. The chain combines TRBV3-1 with TRBJ1-1; no clear D. V was clipped by 5 bases and J by 4 bases, with 23 bases between them. This CDR3 has 17 residues. CDR1 is LGHDT, CDR2 YNNKEL, per germline (reference sequence). This CDR3 reads CASSARAPSSIRTEAFF. The CDR3 nucleotides read TGTGCCAGCAGCGCCCGAGCTCCCAGTTCAATTCGCACTGAAGCTTTCTTT. The full variable domain, completed using reference TRBV3-1 and TRBJ1-1, is DTAVSQTPKYLVTQMGNDKSIKCEQNLGHDTMYWYKQDSKKFLKIMFSYNNKELIINETVPNRFSPKSPDKAHLNLHINSLELGDSAVYFCASSARAPSSIRTEAFFGQGTRLTVV.

The table lists this clonotype with many counts. The chain is built from TRBV21-1 and TRBJ2-3. TRBV21-1 is reported as a pseudogene. The CDR3 spans 17 residues. CDR3 region: CASSPQIATVMQDTQYF. CDR3 in DNA: TGTGCCAGCAGTCCACAAATAGCTACAGTCATGCAAGATACGCAGTATTTT.

This clonotype was recorded at least ten times. The chain employs TRBV27 and TRBJ2-7; 7 positions match TRBD1. CDR3 length: 14 residues. Germline V CDR1 and CDR2: MNHEY, SMNVEV (reference sequence). V trimming: 0 bases; J trimming: 6 bases; junction bases outside the gene matches: 5. CDR3 coding DNA: TGTGCCAGCAGTTTATCACAGGGACAGCTCGAGCAGTACTTC. Its protein product is CASSLSQGQLEQYF.

This clonotype was counted many times. This chain links TRBV19 with TRBJ2-3; D is possibly TRBD1 or TRBD2 (5 bases each). The V end lost 1 base, the J end lost 4 bases, and 6 bases lay between the germline ends. CDR3 length: 13 residues. Per germline, CDR1 LNHDA and CDR2 SQIVND (reference sequence). CDR3 protein: CASSIVGADTQYF. CDR3 sequence (DNA): TGTGCCAGTAGTATAGTGGGGGCAGATACGCAGTATTTT.

As to this clonotype: This clone may be a read error of a much larger clone one base away. V gene TRBV5-1 combines with J gene TRBJ2-2, with D possibly TRBD2 on 6 matching bases. CDR3 length: 15 amino acids. Germline CDR1 SGHRS, CDR2 YFSETQ. Here the CDR3 DNA reads TGCGCCAGCGGCTTGTCCGGGGGAAACACCGGGGAGCTGTTTTTT. Its translation: CASGLSGGNTGELFF.

At least ten counts were recorded for this clonotype. The chain uses TRBV7-7 and TRBJ2-7; unclear D gene. Germline loops: CDR1 SSHAT, CDR2 FNYEAQ (reference sequence). V was cut by 5 bases and J by 5 bases, with 13 bases left in between. The CDR3 is 13 residues long. Here the CDR3 DNA reads TGTGCCAGCAGCGCCGATATTAGGGACGAGCAGTACTTC. Translated, it gives CASSADIRDEQYF. Together with reference TRBV7-7 and TRBJ2-7, the CDR3 gives the full variable domain: GAGVSQSPRYKVTKRGQDVTLRCDPISSHATLYWYQQALGQGPEFLTYFNYEAQPDKSGLPSDRFSAERPEGSISTLTIQRTEQRDSAMYRCASSADIRDEQYFGPGTRLTVT.

This clonotype was observed many times. The chain uses TRBV2 and TRBJ1-5, with D possibly matching TRBD1 (5 bases). Germline CDR1 SNHLY, CDR2 FYNNEI. The germline V and J ends were trimmed by 4 bases and 1 base, with 14 bases remaining between them. The CDR3 spans 16 residues. The CDR3 nucleotides read TGTGCCAGCAGTGGCAGGGACGATTTCAGCAATCAGCCCCAGCATTTT. Protein product: CASSGRDDFSNQPQHF.

In this sample, this clonotype turned up many times. The V gene is TRBV18, the J gene TRBJ2-7; no definite D call. This CDR3 is 14 amino acids long. From germline, CDR1 is KGHSH and CDR2 LQKENI. Trimming removed 3 bases from V and 7 bases from J, with 16 bases in between. The CDR3: CASSPASELREQYF. As DNA, the CDR3 is TGTGCCAGCTCACCGGCCAGCGAACTCCGAGAGCAGTACTTC.

This clonotype was counted at least ten times. The chain combines TRBV11-3 with TRBJ2-1, with a possible D match to TRBD2 (6 bases). Germline V gene sequence: CDR1 SGHNT, CDR2 YENEEA. V lost 5 bases, J lost 3 bases, and 14 bases lay in between. CDR3 length: 15 amino acids. CDR3: CASSQTRVNYNEQFF. The DNA of the CDR3 is TGTGCCAGCAGCCAGACTAGGGTCAACTACAATGAGCAGTTCTTC.

Turning to this clonotype: A much larger clone lies a single base off, so this may be a read error. The rearrangement joins TRBV3-1 to TRBJ1-2; no firm D call. Looked up from germline, CDR1 is LGHDT and CDR2 is YNNKEL (reference sequence). This CDR3 has 17 residues. V dropped 5 bases and J dropped 4 bases, with 23 bases sitting between them. CDR3 amino acids: CASSKVGTLRKTYGYTF. In DNA form, the CDR3 reads TGTGCCAGCAGCAAGGTCGGCACCCTTCGAAAGACCTATGGCTACACCTTC.

This clonotype occurred many times. The chain links TRBV6-6 to TRBJ1-1, with D perhaps matching TRBD1 (5 bases). Germline CDR1 and CDR2: MNHNY and SVGAGI (reference sequence). This CDR3 is built from 15 residues. Trimming left V 2 bases short and J 1 base short, with 11 bases between. CDR3 region: CASSYLGRGNTEAFF. In nucleotides, the CDR3 is TGTGCCAGCAGTTACCTGGGACGGGGGAACACTGAAGCTTTCTTT.

The sample holds many counts of this clonotype. V usage is TRBV7-8 and J usage is TRBJ1-1; 10 nucleotides agree with TRBD1. The J segment lost 0 bases and the V segment lost 5 bases, leaving 6 bases of the junction unmatched. The CDR3 length is 16 residues. Germline-derived CDR1 and CDR2 are SGHVS and FQNEAQ. The CDR3 DNA reads as TGTGCCAGCAGCCCCCGGGACAGGGGTTTGAACACTGAAGCTTTCTTT. Its protein product is CASSPRDRGLNTEAFF.

Of note for this clonotype: Being one base from a much bigger clone, this may be a read error. The rearrangement uses TRBV19 and TRBJ1-2, with D hard to call. This CDR3 spans 17 amino acids. Deletions cut 8 bases from V and 4 bases from J, with 26 bases between. CDR1 LNHDA and CDR2 SQIVND come from the germline V gene (reference sequence). The CDR3 spells CASGTDLTNRKTYGYTF. DNA of the CDR3: TGTGCCAGTGGTACCGATTTGACAAATCGAAAGACCTATGGCTACACCTTC.

This clonotype was detected ten times or more. The CDR3 coding sequence is TGTGCCAGCAGCCAACGCACGACAGGTTTTGGCTACACCTTC. Translating it yields CASSQRTTGFGYTF. The chain recombines TRBV14 with TRBJ1-2; D perhaps matches TRBD1 (6 bases). This CDR3 contains 14 residues. CDR1 is SGHDN, CDR2 FVKESK, per germline. V gave up 2 bases and J gave up 7 bases, with 14 bases separating them.

This clonotype was observed at least ten times. The chain carries TRBV7-4 and TRBJ1-2; D call uncertain. V was shortened by 5 bases and J by 4 bases, with 23 bases between the two germline ends. CDR1 is SGHVT, CDR2 SQSDAQ, per germline. This CDR3 has 17 amino acids. This chain's CDR3 is CASSGECSARKTYGYTF. The DNA of the CDR3 is TGTGCCAGCAGCGGAGAATGTTCAGCTCGAAAGACCTATGGCTACACCTTC. Filled out from reference TRBV7-4 and TRBJ1-2, the complete variable domain reads GAGVSQSPRYKVAKRGRDVALRCDSISGHVTLYWYRQTLGQGSEVLTYSQSDAQRDKSGRPSGRFSAERPERSVSTLKIQRTEQGDSAVYLCASSGECSARKTYGYTFGSGTRLTVV.

Concerning this clonotype: A read error is possible here, since a much larger clone lies one base away. Lacking the conserved final phenylalanine or tryptophan, this CDR3 likely reflects a read error. The chain employs TRBV6-2 or TRBV6-3 and TRBJ1-1; no reliable D call. V dropped 6 bases and J dropped 1 base, with 9 bases sitting between them. This CDR3 spans 13 amino acids. Germline CDR1 is MNHEY and CDR2 is SVGEGT. The CDR3 spells CASSRHPNTEAFV. CDR3 nucleotides: TGTGCCAGCAGCAGACACCCGAACACTGAAGCTTTCGTT.

Note on this clonotype: This clone may be a read error of a much larger clone one base away. The genes are TRBV30 and TRBJ2-5; tentatively, D is TRBD1 (5 bases). With 5 bases removed from V and 4 bases from J, the gap between germline ends came to 14 bases. The CDR3 length is 13 residues. Germline V lookup: CDR1 GTSNPN, CDR2 SVGIG (reference sequence). CDR3 sequence (DNA): TGTGCCTGGGGTTCCGACAGTTTAGAGACCCAGTACTTC. It specifies CAWGSDSLETQYF.

In regard to this clonotype: Without the conserved terminal phenylalanine or tryptophan, this CDR3 likely stems from a read error. This rearrangement joins TRBV3-1 to TRBJ2-5; D unresolved. This CDR3 spans 17 amino acids. Germline CDR1 LGHDT, CDR2 YNNKEL (reference sequence). The CDR3 is CANSVTGPISFSETQYL. The CDR3 coding sequence is TGTGCCAACAGCGTGACTGGTCCCATTTCTTTCTCTGAGACCCAGTACCTC.